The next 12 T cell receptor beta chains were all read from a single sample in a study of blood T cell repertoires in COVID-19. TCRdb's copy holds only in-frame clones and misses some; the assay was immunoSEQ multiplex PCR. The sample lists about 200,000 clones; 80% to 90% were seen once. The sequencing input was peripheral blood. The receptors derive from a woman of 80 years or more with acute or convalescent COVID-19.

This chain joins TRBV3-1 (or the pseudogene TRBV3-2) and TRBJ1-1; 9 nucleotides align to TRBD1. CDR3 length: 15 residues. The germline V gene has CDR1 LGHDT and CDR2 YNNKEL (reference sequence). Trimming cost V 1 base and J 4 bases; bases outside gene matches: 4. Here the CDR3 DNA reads TGTGCCAGCAGCCAAGGGACAGGGGACCTCACTGAAGCTTTCTTT. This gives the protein CASSQGTGDLTEAFF.

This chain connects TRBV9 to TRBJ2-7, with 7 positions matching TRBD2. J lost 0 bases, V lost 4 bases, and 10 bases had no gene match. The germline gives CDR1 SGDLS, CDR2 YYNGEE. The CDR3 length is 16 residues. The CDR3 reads CASSRGGGSSSYEQYF. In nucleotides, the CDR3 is TGTGCCAGCAGCCGAGGCGGCGGGAGTAGCTCCTACGAGCAGTACTTC.

The CDR3 here is CASAGDRQNTEAFF. As DNA, the CDR3 is TGTGCCAGCGCAGGGGACAGGCAGAACACTGAAGCTTTCTTT. V is TRBV18 and J is TRBJ1-1, with TRBD1 matching 8 bases. CDR1 KGHSH and CDR2 LQKENI come from the germline V gene. V trimming: 8 bases; J trimming: 1 base; junction bases outside the gene matches: 6. The CDR3 consists of 14 residues. Based on the CDR3 plus reference TRBV18 and TRBJ1-1, the full variable domain is NAGVMQNPRHLVRRRGQEARLRCSPMKGHSHVYWYRQLPEEGLKFMVYLQKENIIDESGMPKERFSAEFPKEGPSILRIQQVVRGDSAAYFCASAGDRQNTEAFFGQGTRLTVV.

The DNA of the CDR3 is TGTGCCAGTACCCCGGGAGGGGTGCTGGCTTTCTTT. Translation: CASTPGGVLAFF. V is TRBV19 and J is TRBJ1-1, with D perhaps TRBD1 (5 bases). Germline values: CDR1 LNHDA, CDR2 SQIVND (reference sequence). V was pared by 7 bases and J by 11 bases, with 17 bases between. CDR3 length: 12 amino acids.

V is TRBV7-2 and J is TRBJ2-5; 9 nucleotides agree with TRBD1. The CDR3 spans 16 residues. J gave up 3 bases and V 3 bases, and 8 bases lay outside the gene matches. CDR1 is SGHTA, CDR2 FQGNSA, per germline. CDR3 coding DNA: TGTGCCAGCAGCTTCCAATCGGGACAGGGAAAAGAGACCCAGTACTTC. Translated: CASSFQSGQGKETQYF.

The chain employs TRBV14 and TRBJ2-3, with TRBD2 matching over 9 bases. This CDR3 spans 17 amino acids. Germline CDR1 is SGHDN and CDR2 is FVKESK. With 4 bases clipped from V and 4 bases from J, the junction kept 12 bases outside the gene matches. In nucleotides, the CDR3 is TGTGCCAGCAGCCGTACACCGGGACTAGCTGTCGCAGATACGCAGTATTTT. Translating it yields CASSRTPGLAVADTQYF.

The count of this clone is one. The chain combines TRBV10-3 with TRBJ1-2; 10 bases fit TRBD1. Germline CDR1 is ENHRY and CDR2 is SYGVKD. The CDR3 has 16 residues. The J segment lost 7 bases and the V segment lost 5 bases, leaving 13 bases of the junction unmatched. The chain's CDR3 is CAISKILGTGEFGYTF. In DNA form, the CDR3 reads TGTGCCATCAGTAAAATCTTAGGGACAGGGGAGTTTGGCTACACCTTC.

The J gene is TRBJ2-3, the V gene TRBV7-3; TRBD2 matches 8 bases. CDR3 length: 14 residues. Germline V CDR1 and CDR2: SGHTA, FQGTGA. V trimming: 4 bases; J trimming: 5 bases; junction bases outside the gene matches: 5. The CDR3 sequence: CASSSGLAQDTQYF. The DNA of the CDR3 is TGTGCCAGCAGCTCCGGACTAGCTCAAGATACGCAGTATTTT.

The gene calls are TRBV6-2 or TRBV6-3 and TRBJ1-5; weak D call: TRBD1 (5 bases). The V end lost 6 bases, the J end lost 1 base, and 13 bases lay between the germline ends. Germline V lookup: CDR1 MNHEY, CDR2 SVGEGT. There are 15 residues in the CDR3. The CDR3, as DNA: TGTGCCAGCAGCCGAGGGACTTACAGCAATCAGCCCCAGCATTTT. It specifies CASSRGTYSNQPQHF.

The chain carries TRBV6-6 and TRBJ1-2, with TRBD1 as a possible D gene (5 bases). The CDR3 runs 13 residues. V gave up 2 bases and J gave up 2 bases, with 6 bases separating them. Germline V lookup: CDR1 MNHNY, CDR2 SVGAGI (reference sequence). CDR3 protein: CASSYDSNYGYTF. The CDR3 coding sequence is TGTGCCAGCAGTTACGACAGCAACTATGGCTACACCTTC.

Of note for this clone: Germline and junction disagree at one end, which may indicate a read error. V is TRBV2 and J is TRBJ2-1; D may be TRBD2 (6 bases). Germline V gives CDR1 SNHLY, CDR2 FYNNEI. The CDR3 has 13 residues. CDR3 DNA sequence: TGTGCCAGCACCACCCGGGGGTCGGTAGCATCGCTCTTC. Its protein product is CASTTRGSVASLF.

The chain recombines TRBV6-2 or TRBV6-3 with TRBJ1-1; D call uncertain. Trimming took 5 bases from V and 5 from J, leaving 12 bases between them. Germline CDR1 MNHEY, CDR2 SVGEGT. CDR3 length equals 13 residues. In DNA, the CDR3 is TGTGCCAGCAGTCAAGGAGGGCGGACTGAAGCTTTCTTT. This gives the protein CASSQGGRTEAFF.